Listed below are T cell receptor beta chains from one sample, sequenced in a study of control samples from healthy donors and cancer patients. Libraries were prepared by immunoSEQ multiplex PCR; TCRdb keeps only in-frame clonotypes and omits some of them. The repertoire holds tens of thousands of clones, with 65% to 85% as singletons. Input material: PBMCs. These receptors were obtained from a man between 65 and 85 years old with lung cancer. Both conserved end residues are part of each CDR3. Fields, in order: D gene, J gene, clone size, CDR3 length, V gene, CDR3 DNA, CDR3 protein. A D gene is named only where the DNA matches it firmly. Not every row has a clone size; where given, it reads once, few, many or a size class.

d_call: NA
j_call: TRBJ1-6
clone_size: many
cdr3_length: 15
v_call: TRBV7-2
cdr3_nt: TGTGCCAGCAGCTTTGCGGGGGCCAATAATTCACCCCTCCACTTT
cdr3_aa: CASSFAGANNSPLHF

d_call: NA
j_call: TRBJ2-1
clone_size: NA
cdr3_length: 12
v_call: TRBV11-2
cdr3_nt: TGTGCCAGCAGCTTAAAGGGGCTGAAGCAGTTCTTC
cdr3_aa: CASSLKGLKQFF

d_call: NA
j_call: TRBJ2-2
clone_size: NA
cdr3_length: 16
v_call: TRBV11-2
cdr3_nt: TGTGCCAGCAGCTCTAAGTTTGGATTCCGCACCGGGGAGCTGTTTTTT
cdr3_aa: CASSSKFGFRTGELFF

d_call: TRBD2
j_call: TRBJ2-3
clone_size: NA
cdr3_length: 15
v_call: TRBV4-2
cdr3_nt: TGTGCCAGCAGCCAAGTGACTAGCGAGTCAGATACGCAGTATTTT
cdr3_aa: CASSQVTSESDTQYF

d_call: TRBD1
j_call: TRBJ1-2
clone_size: NA
cdr3_length: 14
v_call: TRBV12-5
cdr3_nt: TGTGCTAGTGGTTTTGGGACAGGGTACTATGGCTACACCTTC
cdr3_aa: CASGFGTGYYGYTF

d_call: NA
j_call: TRBJ2-7
clone_size: NA
cdr3_length: 15
v_call: TRBV5-1
cdr3_nt: TGCGCCAGCAGCTTGGTCTCCAGCCCCTCCTACGAGCAGTACTTC
cdr3_aa: CASSLVSSPSYEQYF

d_call: NA
j_call: TRBJ1-5
clone_size: NA
cdr3_length: 12
v_call: TRBV7-9
cdr3_nt: TGTGCCAGCAGCTTAGGCGAGCAGCCCCAGCATTTT
cdr3_aa: CASSLGEQPQHF

d_call: NA
j_call: TRBJ1-2
clone_size: NA
cdr3_length: 14
v_call: TRBV7-9
cdr3_nt: TGTGCCAGCAGCTTAGCGTCCGGTGACTATGGCTACACCTTC
cdr3_aa: CASSLASGDYGYTF

d_call: NA
j_call: TRBJ1-1
clone_size: NA
cdr3_length: 14
v_call: TRBV10-3
cdr3_nt: TGTGCCATCGGGGGGGGAAAGGGTGGAACTGAAGCTTTCTTT
cdr3_aa: CAIGGGKGGTEAFF

d_call: NA
j_call: TRBJ2-2
clone_size: NA
cdr3_length: 15
v_call: TRBV5-8
cdr3_nt: TGTGCCAGCAGCTTGGTGCGGGGGCCGACCGGGGAGCTGTTTTTT
cdr3_aa: CASSLVRGPTGELFF

d_call: NA
j_call: TRBJ2-3
clone_size: NA
cdr3_length: 12
v_call: TRBV29-1
cdr3_nt: TGCAGCGTTCGACCGGGGAGGGATACGCAGTATTTT
cdr3_aa: CSVRPGRDTQYF

d_call: NA
j_call: TRBJ1-2
clone_size: NA
cdr3_length: 14
v_call: TRBV7-3
cdr3_nt: TGTGCCAGCAGCTTGGTCGGGGCCGACTATGGCTACACCTTC
cdr3_aa: CASSLVGADYGYTF

d_call: NA
j_call: TRBJ2-7
clone_size: NA
cdr3_length: 13
v_call: TRBV12-5
cdr3_nt: TGTGCTAGTGGTTGGGGGCCATCCTACGAGCAGTACTTC
cdr3_aa: CASGWGPSYEQYF

d_call: NA
j_call: TRBJ2-7
clone_size: NA
cdr3_length: 12
v_call: TRBV10-1
cdr3_nt: TGCGCCAGCAGTCGGGGAAACTACGAGCAGTACTTC
cdr3_aa: CASSRGNYEQYF

d_call: TRBD2
j_call: TRBJ2-3
clone_size: NA
cdr3_length: 16
v_call: TRBV24-1
cdr3_nt: TGTGCCACCAGTGATCGTAGCGGGGGGCAAGACGATACGCAGTATTTT
cdr3_aa: CATSDRSGGQDDTQYF

d_call: TRBD1
j_call: TRBJ2-7
clone_size: NA
cdr3_length: 17
v_call: TRBV7-8
cdr3_nt: TGTGCCAGCAGCCCGAACGCAATACAGGGGGCAGGCTTCGAGCAGTACTTC
cdr3_aa: CASSPNAIQGAGFEQYF

d_call: TRBD1
j_call: TRBJ2-7
clone_size: NA
cdr3_length: 15
v_call: TRBV14
cdr3_nt: TGTGCCAGCAGCCAAGCCCCAGGGGGCTATTACGAGCAATACTTC
cdr3_aa: CASSQAPGGYYEQYF

d_call: NA
j_call: TRBJ2-1
clone_size: few
cdr3_length: 12
v_call: TRBV19
cdr3_nt: TGTGCCAGTAATAAACAGGGTAATGAGCAGTTCTTC
cdr3_aa: CASNKQGNEQFF

d_call: TRBD1
j_call: TRBJ1-3
clone_size: NA
cdr3_length: 17
v_call: TRBV7-2
cdr3_nt: TGTGCCAGCAGCTTATCGCCCTTGACAGGGCCTGGAAACACCATATATTTT
cdr3_aa: CASSLSPLTGPGNTIYF

d_call: TRBD2
j_call: TRBJ2-1
clone_size: NA
cdr3_length: 17
v_call: TRBV9
cdr3_nt: TGTGCCAGCAGCGATAACCTTAGCGGGGGGCCCAACAATGAGCAGTTCTTC
cdr3_aa: CASSDNLSGGPNNEQFF

d_call: TRBD1
j_call: TRBJ2-7
clone_size: few
cdr3_length: 15
v_call: TRBV7-9
cdr3_nt: TGTGCCAGCAGCGCAGCCGGGACAGGCGCCTACGAGCAGTACTTC
cdr3_aa: CASSAAGTGAYEQYF

d_call: TRBD1
j_call: TRBJ2-4
clone_size: NA
cdr3_length: 17
v_call: TRBV15
cdr3_nt: TGTGCCACCAGCAGTTTCGGACAGGGGGAGGGCAAAAACATTCAGTACTTC
cdr3_aa: CATSSFGQGEGKNIQYF

d_call: NA
j_call: TRBJ1-5
clone_size: NA
cdr3_length: 16
v_call: TRBV6-6
cdr3_nt: TGTGCCAGCAGTTACTCGACGGGGCAGGCCGGTCAGCCCCAGCATTTT
cdr3_aa: CASSYSTGQAGQPQHF

d_call: NA
j_call: TRBJ2-7
clone_size: NA
cdr3_length: 13
v_call: TRBV18
cdr3_nt: TGTGCCAGCTCACCCGGGGACCCCTACGAGCAGTACTTC
cdr3_aa: CASSPGDPYEQYF

d_call: NA
j_call: TRBJ2-7
clone_size: NA
cdr3_length: 14
v_call: TRBV6-6
cdr3_nt: TGTGCCAGCAGTTACTCGTGGGGCGACTACGAGCAGTACTTC
cdr3_aa: CASSYSWGDYEQYF

d_call: NA
j_call: TRBJ2-2
clone_size: NA
cdr3_length: 13
v_call: TRBV28
cdr3_nt: TGTGCCAGCAGTTTACGAAACACCGGGGAGCTGTTTTTT
cdr3_aa: CASSLRNTGELFF